A selection of T cell receptor beta chains follows, all from one sample in a study of T-cell memory formation after mild COVID-19. TCRdb called the 5' RACE reads again in MiXCR, with one record for every CDR3 protein. Of 150,000 to 200,000 distinct CDR3 sequences in the sample, roughly 15% are singletons; the top ten hold about 14%. Specimen: PBMCs or a T cell subset sorted from them (not recorded which). The receptors derive from an adult woman who had mild COVID-19 (a few samples of this study predate the infection). Cell type and time point are not known. The CDR3 runs from the conserved cysteine through the conserved F or W. The D gene is left open where the match is weak. Not every row has a clone size; where given, it reads once, few, many or a size class.

CDR3nt: TGCAGCGTTGTACAGGAGTACGAGCAGTACTTC
CDR3aa: CSVVQEYEQYF
j_gene: TRBJ2-7
d_gene: -
abundance: few
v_gene: TRBV29-1

CDR3nt: TGCAGCGTTGACAGACAGGAAACCGGGGAGCTGTTTTTT
CDR3aa: CSVDRQETGELFF
j_gene: TRBJ2-2
d_gene: -
abundance: -
v_gene: TRBV29-1

CDR3nt: TGTGCCAGCACCCCGGCAGGTACGGGTCGCTACGAGCAGTACTTC
CDR3aa: CASTPAGTGRYEQYF
j_gene: TRBJ2-7
d_gene: -
abundance: -
v_gene: TRBV12-3/TRBV12-4

CDR3nt: TGTGCCAGCAGTTTAAGATTCGGCGGTGAGCAGTTCTTC
CDR3aa: CASSLRFGGEQFF
j_gene: TRBJ2-1
d_gene: -
abundance: few
v_gene: TRBV12-3/TRBV12-4

CDR3nt: TGTGCCAGCAGTTATCAGGGCCCTGAACACGAGCAGTACTTC
CDR3aa: CASSYQGPEHEQYF
j_gene: TRBJ2-7
d_gene: -
abundance: -
v_gene: TRBV6-2/TRBV6-3

CDR3nt: TGCGCCAGCAGCTTGGGTCCCGGGGAGAACACTGAAGCTTTCTTT
CDR3aa: CASSLGPGENTEAFF
j_gene: TRBJ1-1
d_gene: -
abundance: -
v_gene: TRBV5-1

CDR3nt: TGTGCCAGCAGGGATCCGGGACTAGCCCCCATAGGAGACAATGAGCAGTTCTTC
CDR3aa: CASRDPGLAPIGDNEQFF
j_gene: TRBJ2-1
d_gene: TRBD2
abundance: -
v_gene: TRBV2

CDR3nt: TGTGCCAGCAGCCGACAGGGGGCTTCTAGAGAGTCACCCCTCCACTTT
CDR3aa: CASSRQGASRESPLHF
j_gene: TRBJ1-6
d_gene: TRBD1
abundance: -
v_gene: TRBV27

CDR3nt: TGCGCCAGCAGCTTGGCCCCGTCCGGTGCCTCCTACAATGAGCAGTTCTTC
CDR3aa: CASSLAPSGASYNEQFF
j_gene: TRBJ2-1
d_gene: -
abundance: few
v_gene: TRBV5-1

CDR3nt: TGTGCCTGGAGTCAGGGTACGATGACTGAAGCTTTCTTT
CDR3aa: CAWSQGTMTEAFF
j_gene: TRBJ1-1
d_gene: -
abundance: few
v_gene: TRBV30

CDR3nt: TGTGCCAGCAGTTTAGGGCGGACTCACCCCGTCGGCTACACCTTC
CDR3aa: CASSLGRTHPVGYTF
j_gene: TRBJ1-2
d_gene: -
abundance: few
v_gene: TRBV12-3/TRBV12-4

CDR3nt: TGTGCCAGCAGCTTACTCCGGGACAGGGGAGACACTGAAGCTTTCTTT
CDR3aa: CASSLLRDRGDTEAFF
j_gene: TRBJ1-1
d_gene: TRBD1
abundance: -
v_gene: TRBV7-9

CDR3nt: TGTGCCACCAGTGAAACCAGTGGCAGCGTTGGGTTCAATGAGCAGTTCTTC
CDR3aa: CATSETSGSVGFNEQFF
j_gene: TRBJ2-1
d_gene: -
abundance: few
v_gene: TRBV24-1